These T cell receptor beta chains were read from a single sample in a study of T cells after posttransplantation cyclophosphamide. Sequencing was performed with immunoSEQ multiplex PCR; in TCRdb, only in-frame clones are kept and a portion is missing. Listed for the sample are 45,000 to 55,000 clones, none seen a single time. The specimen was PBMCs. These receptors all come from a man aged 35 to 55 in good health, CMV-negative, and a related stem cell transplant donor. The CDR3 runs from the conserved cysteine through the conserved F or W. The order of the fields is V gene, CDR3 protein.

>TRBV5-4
CASSLSPQRSSYEQYF
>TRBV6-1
CASSRLGLAGEQYF
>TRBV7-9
CASSLTAGNTDTQYF
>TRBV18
CASSPAAGGFTMNTEAFF
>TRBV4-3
CASSQDRMIEETQYF
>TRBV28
CASSPYRGGNTEAFF
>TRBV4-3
CASSQSDTNNEQFF
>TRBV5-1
CASSLEGTVSNTGELFF
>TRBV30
CASGRGQETQYF
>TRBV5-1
CASSDRLSDEQYF
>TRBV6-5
CASSYSMTNYYGYTF
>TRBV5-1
CASSLRQGNTEAFF
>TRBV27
CASSFSLTSGSEQFF
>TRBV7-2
CASSPQGTSGYEQYF
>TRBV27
CASSFNGVNQPQHF
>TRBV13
CASSSGRLVEGAYSGNTIYF